A selection of T cell receptor beta chains follows, all from one sample in a study of blood T cell repertoires in COVID-19. Some clones are missing from TCRdb's copy, which holds only in-frame ones; the method was immunoSEQ multiplex PCR. The sample shows roughly 170,000 clones, about 90% of them seen only once. Input material: peripheral blood. All receptors derive from a man between 65 and 79 years old with active or convalescent COVID-19. CDR3s include the opening cysteine and the closing phenylalanine or tryptophan. D genes are given only for firm matches. Not every row has a clone size; where given, it reads once, few, many or a size class.

j_call: TRBJ1-4; clone_size: -; v_call: TRBV5-1; d_call: -; cdr3_aa: CASRIQGRDEKLFF; cdr3_nt: TGCGCCAGCAGAATACAGGGAAGGGACGAAAAACTGTTTTTT
j_call: TRBJ2-7; clone_size: -; v_call: TRBV3-1/TRBV3-2; d_call: TRBD2; cdr3_aa: CASSQDFGLAGGPISYEQYF; cdr3_nt: TGTGCCAGCAGCCAAGATTTCGGACTAGCGGGGGGTCCGATCTCCTACGAGCAGTACTTC
j_call: TRBJ2-7; clone_size: -; v_call: TRBV11-2; d_call: -; cdr3_aa: CASSLIDSTSYEQYF; cdr3_nt: TGTGCCAGCAGCTTAATTGACAGTACATCCTACGAGCAGTACTTC
j_call: TRBJ1-3; clone_size: -; v_call: TRBV5-1; d_call: -; cdr3_aa: CASSLEDTSGNTIYF; cdr3_nt: TGCGCCAGCAGCTTAGAGGACACGTCGGGAAACACCATATATTTT
j_call: TRBJ1-1; clone_size: -; v_call: TRBV7-9; d_call: -; cdr3_aa: CASSLERRLDTEAFF; cdr3_nt: TGTGCCAGCAGCTTGGAGAGGCGATTAGACACTGAAGCTTTCTTT
j_call: TRBJ1-1; clone_size: -; v_call: TRBV28; d_call: TRBD1; cdr3_aa: CASSPGGTAHEAFF; cdr3_nt: TGTGCCAGCAGCCCCGGCGGGACAGCCCATGAAGCTTTCTTT
j_call: TRBJ1-5; clone_size: -; v_call: TRBV7-2; d_call: -; cdr3_aa: CASSLGGDPRNQPQHF; cdr3_nt: TGTGCCAGCAGCTTAGGAGGAGACCCTCGAAATCAGCCCCAGCATTTT
j_call: TRBJ2-2; clone_size: once; v_call: TRBV12-3/TRBV12-4; d_call: -; cdr3_aa: CASRWQMAGELFF; cdr3_nt: TGTGCCAGCAGGTGGCAGATGGCCGGGGAGCTGTTTTTT
j_call: TRBJ2-3; clone_size: -; v_call: TRBV9; d_call: -; cdr3_aa: CASSLRQGTDTQYF; cdr3_nt: TGTGCCAGCAGCCTTCGACAGGGCACAGATACGCAGTATTTT
j_call: TRBJ1-4; clone_size: -; v_call: TRBV6-6; d_call: -; cdr3_aa: CASSPRLGDEKLFF; cdr3_nt: TGTGCCAGCAGTCCTAGGCTGGGAGATGAAAAACTGTTTTTT
j_call: TRBJ2-3; clone_size: -; v_call: TRBV9; d_call: -; cdr3_aa: CASKGGLSTDTQYF; cdr3_nt: TGTGCCAGCAAGGGCGGGCTTAGCACAGATACGCAGTATTTT
j_call: TRBJ1-4; clone_size: -; v_call: TRBV28; d_call: -; cdr3_aa: CASSSIGAEVEKLFF; cdr3_nt: TGTGCCAGCAGTTCGATTGGGGCCGAGGTTGAAAAACTGTTTTTT
j_call: TRBJ2-1; clone_size: -; v_call: TRBV28; d_call: -; cdr3_aa: CASVIGGADEQFF; cdr3_nt: TGTGCCAGCGTAATAGGGGGGGCTGATGAGCAGTTCTTC
j_call: TRBJ2-1; clone_size: -; v_call: TRBV12-5; d_call: TRBD1; cdr3_aa: CASGLITGTGLLF; cdr3_nt: TGTGCTAGTGGTTTGATCACCGGGACAGGGTTGCTCTTC
j_call: TRBJ2-3; clone_size: -; v_call: TRBV29-1; d_call: -; cdr3_aa: CSVAQGSDTQYF; cdr3_nt: TGCAGCGTTGCGCAGGGTTCAGATACGCAGTATTTT
j_call: TRBJ1-2; clone_size: once; v_call: TRBV5-1; d_call: TRBD1; cdr3_aa: CASSPGQGSFDGYTF; cdr3_nt: TGCGCCAGCAGCCCGGGACAGGGGTCGTTTGATGGCTACACCTTC
j_call: TRBJ2-1; clone_size: -; v_call: TRBV7-2; d_call: -; cdr3_aa: CASSSDRNSYNEQFF; cdr3_nt: TGTGCCAGCAGCTCGGACAGAAACTCCTACAATGAGCAGTTCTTC
j_call: TRBJ2-5; clone_size: -; v_call: TRBV7-2; d_call: TRBD2; cdr3_aa: CASSLVATSGSEETQYF; cdr3_nt: TGTGCCAGCAGCTTAGTGGCGACTAGCGGGAGTGAAGAGACCCAGTACTTC
j_call: TRBJ1-5; clone_size: -; v_call: TRBV28; d_call: TRBD1; cdr3_aa: CASSLGDRVQPQHF; cdr3_nt: TGTGCCAGCAGTTTAGGGGACAGGGTACAGCCCCAGCATTTT
j_call: TRBJ2-7; clone_size: -; v_call: TRBV10-3; d_call: TRBD2; cdr3_aa: CAISESGGGYEQYF; cdr3_nt: TGTGCCATCAGTGAGTCGGGCGGGGGGTACGAGCAGTACTTC
j_call: TRBJ1-2; clone_size: -; v_call: TRBV5-1; d_call: -; cdr3_aa: CASSSTSDSQANYGYTF; cdr3_nt: TGCGCCAGCAGCTCAACCTCCGACAGTCAAGCTAACTATGGCTACACCTTC
j_call: TRBJ2-7; clone_size: -; v_call: TRBV11-2; d_call: TRBD2; cdr3_aa: CASSLGFSGGAREQYF; cdr3_nt: TGTGCCAGCAGCTTAGGGTTTAGCGGGGGGGCCAGGGAGCAGTACTTC
j_call: TRBJ1-2; clone_size: -; v_call: TRBV5-1; d_call: TRBD1; cdr3_aa: CASSLGGQSDGYTF; cdr3_nt: TGCGCCAGCAGCTTGGGGGGACAGAGCGATGGCTACACCTTC
j_call: TRBJ2-3; clone_size: -; v_call: TRBV2; d_call: -; cdr3_aa: CASNDPYSREVFSADTQYF; cdr3_nt: TGTGCCAGCAACGACCCGTACTCAAGGGAGGTTTTTTCGGCAGATACGCAGTATTTT
j_call: TRBJ2-2; clone_size: -; v_call: TRBV5-4; d_call: -; cdr3_aa: CASRPTQANTGELFF; cdr3_nt: TGTGCCAGCAGGCCGACACAGGCGAACACCGGGGAGCTGTTTTTT
j_call: TRBJ2-5; clone_size: -; v_call: TRBV5-1; d_call: -; cdr3_aa: CASSLTSPGETQYF; cdr3_nt: TGCGCCAGCAGCCTGACTAGTCCGGGGGAGACCCAGTACTTC
j_call: TRBJ1-1; clone_size: -; v_call: TRBV11-2; d_call: -; cdr3_aa: CASSSMGGNTEAFF; cdr3_nt: TGTGCCAGCAGCTCCATGGGGGGGAACACTGAAGCTTTCTTT
j_call: TRBJ1-5; clone_size: -; v_call: TRBV3-1/TRBV3-2; d_call: -; cdr3_aa: CASSQRGGSQPQHF; cdr3_nt: TGTGCCAGCAGCCAGAGGGGGGGAAGTCAGCCCCAGCATTTT
j_call: TRBJ1-4; clone_size: -; v_call: TRBV7-8; d_call: -; cdr3_aa: CASSLARDTTNEKLFF; cdr3_nt: TGTGCCAGCAGCTTAGCGCGGGATACAACTAATGAAAAACTGTTTTTT
j_call: TRBJ2-1; clone_size: once; v_call: TRBV7-8; d_call: TRBD2; cdr3_aa: CASSPPLGLAGGEPYNEQFF; cdr3_nt: TGTGCCAGCAGCCCCCCCCTCGGACTAGCGGGAGGAGAGCCCTACAATGAGCAGTTCTTC
j_call: TRBJ1-3; clone_size: -; v_call: TRBV30; d_call: -; cdr3_aa: CAWSSGTGNTIYF; cdr3_nt: TGTGCCTGGAGTTCAGGGACTGGAAACACCATATATTTT
j_call: TRBJ1-1; clone_size: -; v_call: TRBV5-6; d_call: -; cdr3_aa: CASSYLAPNTEAFF; cdr3_nt: TGTGCCAGCAGCTATCTAGCTCCGAACACTGAAGCTTTCTTT
j_call: TRBJ2-2; clone_size: -; v_call: TRBV7-2; d_call: TRBD1; cdr3_aa: CASIPWGQGNTGELFF; cdr3_nt: TGTGCCAGCATCCCTTGGGGACAGGGTAACACCGGGGAGCTGTTTTTT
j_call: TRBJ1-6; clone_size: -; v_call: TRBV27; d_call: TRBD1; cdr3_aa: CASSRTGGAWGSPLHF; cdr3_nt: TGTGCCAGCAGCAGGACAGGGGGCGCTTGGGGGTCACCCCTCCACTTT
j_call: TRBJ1-1; clone_size: -; v_call: TRBV13; d_call: -; cdr3_aa: CASSYRTGSGLNTEAFF; cdr3_nt: TGTGCCAGCAGCTACCGAACAGGGTCGGGACTGAACACTGAAGCTTTCTTT
j_call: TRBJ1-1; clone_size: -; v_call: TRBV19; d_call: -; cdr3_aa: CASSRAGNTEAFF; cdr3_nt: TGTGCCAGTAGTAGGGCAGGAAACACTGAAGCTTTCTTT
j_call: TRBJ1-2; clone_size: -; v_call: TRBV3-1/TRBV3-2; d_call: -; cdr3_aa: CASSPQGNYGYTF; cdr3_nt: TGTGCCAGCAGCCCACAGGGAAACTATGGCTACACCTTC
j_call: TRBJ1-1; clone_size: -; v_call: TRBV30; d_call: -; cdr3_aa: CAWRGGSNTEAFF; cdr3_nt: TGTGCCTGGAGGGGGGGTTCGAACACTGAAGCTTTCTTT
j_call: TRBJ2-3; clone_size: -; v_call: TRBV28; d_call: -; cdr3_aa: CASSPNAGDTQYF; cdr3_nt: TGTGCCAGCAGTCCAAATGCGGGGGATACGCAGTATTTT
j_call: TRBJ2-1; clone_size: -; v_call: TRBV7-8; d_call: -; cdr3_aa: CASSPRDLSSYNEQFF; cdr3_nt: TGTGCCAGCAGCCCTCGGGACTTAAGCTCCTACAATGAGCAGTTCTTC
j_call: TRBJ1-2; clone_size: -; v_call: TRBV19; d_call: -; cdr3_aa: CASSIIQGTNYGYTF; cdr3_nt: TGTGCCAGTAGTATAATTCAGGGCACTAACTATGGCTACACCTTC
j_call: TRBJ2-7; clone_size: -; v_call: TRBV6-2/TRBV6-3; d_call: -; cdr3_aa: CASSFGSGWEQYF; cdr3_nt: TGTGCCAGCAGTTTCGGGTCGGGGTGGGAGCAGTACTTC
j_call: TRBJ2-2; clone_size: -; v_call: TRBV7-8; d_call: -; cdr3_aa: CASSPQGTGELFF; cdr3_nt: TGTGCCAGCAGCCCGCAGGGCACCGGGGAGCTGTTTTTT
j_call: TRBJ2-2; clone_size: -; v_call: TRBV20-1; d_call: -; cdr3_aa: CSATGAGELFF; cdr3_nt: TGCAGTGCGACGGGGGCCGGGGAGCTGTTTTTT
j_call: TRBJ1-2; clone_size: -; v_call: TRBV5-1; d_call: -; cdr3_aa: CASSLQGRDGYTF; cdr3_nt: TGCGCCAGCAGCTTGCAGGGGAGGGATGGCTACACCTTC
j_call: TRBJ2-1; clone_size: -; v_call: TRBV11-3; d_call: TRBD1; cdr3_aa: CASSPRTGGKGEQFF; cdr3_nt: TGTGCCAGCAGCCCCCGGACAGGGGGGAAGGGTGAGCAGTTCTTC
j_call: TRBJ1-1; clone_size: -; v_call: TRBV30; d_call: -; cdr3_aa: CAWRTTENTEAFF; cdr3_nt: TGTGCCTGGCGAACGACAGAGAACACTGAAGCTTTCTTT
j_call: TRBJ2-2; clone_size: once; v_call: TRBV5-1; d_call: -; cdr3_aa: CASSLDQNTGELFF; cdr3_nt: TGCGCCAGCAGCTTGGATCAGAACACCGGGGAGCTGTTTTTT
j_call: TRBJ2-5; clone_size: -; v_call: TRBV14; d_call: -; cdr3_aa: CASSRFSTSGAQYF; cdr3_nt: TGTGCCAGCAGCCGTTTCAGTACGTCCGGGGCCCAGTACTTC
j_call: TRBJ2-4; clone_size: -; v_call: TRBV5-8; d_call: -; cdr3_aa: CASSFGGAGLAKNIQYF; cdr3_nt: TGTGCCAGCAGCTTTGGAGGGGCAGGACTAGCCAAAAACATTCAGTACTTC
j_call: TRBJ2-1; clone_size: once; v_call: TRBV19; d_call: -; cdr3_aa: CASTMGQVSRDNEQFF; cdr3_nt: TGTGCCAGTACAATGGGGCAGGTCTCAAGGGACAATGAGCAGTTCTTC
j_call: TRBJ1-4; clone_size: -; v_call: TRBV25-1; d_call: -; cdr3_aa: CASSAWNGAIGEKLFF; cdr3_nt: TGTGCCAGCAGTGCCTGGAATGGGGCAATAGGGGAAAAACTGTTTTTT
j_call: TRBJ2-7; clone_size: -; v_call: TRBV7-8; d_call: TRBD1; cdr3_aa: CASSPQDRTYEQYF; cdr3_nt: TGTGCCAGCAGCCCGCAGGACAGGACCTACGAGCAGTACTTC